The text below deals with one T cell receptor (beta chain). Antigen unknown. These data belong to a study of vaccination and CD4 T cells after COVID-19. Whole-study context: Across the group, participants received two doses of either BNT162b2 or mRNA-1273 vaccine. Study observations and caveats: Spike mono-reactivity was evident in 304 of the 307 vaccine-specific clones derived from convalescent patients. Recorded median SARS-CoV-2-reactive clonotype numbers increased from around 19 to 38 without reaching significance.

TCRdb independently ran MiXCR on the PCR reads; one entry per CDR3 protein. There are about 29,000 distinct CDR3 sequences in the sample; 49% occur only once, and 5.5% to 7.5% lies in the top ten. In germline, CDR1 is SGHTA, CDR2 FQGNSA. V shed 1 base and J shed 2 bases, with 13 bases lying between them. This CDR3 is 16 amino acids long. Time point reported: late sampling 161 to 241 days after vaccination in a few convalescent patients. V is TRBV7-2 and J is TRBJ2-3, with D perhaps TRBD2 (6 bases). Source: CD4+ T cells from blood, taken about 7 months after SARS-CoV-2 vaccination. The sequence derives from a human donor who had recovered from COVID-19. The CDR3 loop reads CASSLGPLAVTDTQYF. The CDR3 DNA is TGTGCCAGCAGCTTAGGGCCACTAGCCGTCACAGATACGCAGTATTTT.